This T cell receptor beta chain came from a study of control samples from healthy donors and cancer patients (dated by TCRdb to 2020 to 2021). V sheds 1 base and J sheds 4 bases, leaving 12 bases between their ends. The germline V gene sets CDR1 to LGHNA and CDR2 to YNFKEQ. Counted from cysteine to phenylalanine, this CDR3 has 15 amino acids. Only CDR3 DNA is held: 45 bases, read in frame from base 1. Library construction relied on the immunoSEQ multiplex PCR assay. Entries here come from immuneACCESS through TCRdb and include only in-frame sequences with V and J called. Some clones fail to appear in such tables; in the studies checked, an unresolved V gene covers under half of the shortfall, and the cause of the remainder is unknown. Counted in this sample were nearly 200,000 clones; around 90% of them appeared once. 1.5% to 2% of the sample rests with the top ten. A note on this clone: It has no known antigen specificity. No qualities accompany the bases; no much larger clone lies one base away.

Input material: blood. This receptor chain uses TRBV4-2 and TRBJ2-3; the D gene could be either TRBD1 or TRBD2, each agreeing at 5 bases. The receptor was isolated from a man aged 25 to 40 in good health. The CDR3 protein is CASSQVPGPADTQYF. The DNA is as follows: TGTGCCAGCAGCCAAGTGCCGGGGCCCGCAGATACGCAGTATTTT.